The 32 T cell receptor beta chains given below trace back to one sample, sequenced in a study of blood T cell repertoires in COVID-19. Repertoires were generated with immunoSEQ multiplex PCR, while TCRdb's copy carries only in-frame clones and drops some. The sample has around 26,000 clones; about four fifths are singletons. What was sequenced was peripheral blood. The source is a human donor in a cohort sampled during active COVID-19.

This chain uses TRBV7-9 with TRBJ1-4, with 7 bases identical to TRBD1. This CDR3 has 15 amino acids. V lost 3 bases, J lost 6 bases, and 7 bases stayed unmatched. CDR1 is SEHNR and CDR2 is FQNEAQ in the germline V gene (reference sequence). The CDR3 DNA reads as TGTGCCAGCAGCTTGAAGAAGGGGGCCTATGAAAAACTGTTTTTT. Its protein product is CASSLKKGAYEKLFF.

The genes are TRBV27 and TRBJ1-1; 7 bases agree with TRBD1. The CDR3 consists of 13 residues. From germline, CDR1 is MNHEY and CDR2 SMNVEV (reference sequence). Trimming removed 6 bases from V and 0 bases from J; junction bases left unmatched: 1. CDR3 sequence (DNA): TGTGCCAGCAGAGGGACAGTGAACACTGAAGCTTTCTTT. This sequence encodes CASRGTVNTEAFF.

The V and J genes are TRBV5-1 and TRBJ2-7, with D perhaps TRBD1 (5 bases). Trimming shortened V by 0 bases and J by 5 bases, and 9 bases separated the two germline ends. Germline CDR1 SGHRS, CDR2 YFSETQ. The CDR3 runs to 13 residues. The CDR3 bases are TGCGCCAGCAGCTTGGCCATCAGGGACGAGCAGTACTTC. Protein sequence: CASSLAIRDEQYF.

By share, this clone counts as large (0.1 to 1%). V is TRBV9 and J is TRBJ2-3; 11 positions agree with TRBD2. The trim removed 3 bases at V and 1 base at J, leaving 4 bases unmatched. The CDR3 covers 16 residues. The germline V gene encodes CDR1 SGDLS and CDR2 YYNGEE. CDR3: CASSETSGGGTDTQYF. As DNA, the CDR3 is TGTGCCAGCAGCGAAACTAGCGGGGGAGGCACAGATACGCAGTATTTT.

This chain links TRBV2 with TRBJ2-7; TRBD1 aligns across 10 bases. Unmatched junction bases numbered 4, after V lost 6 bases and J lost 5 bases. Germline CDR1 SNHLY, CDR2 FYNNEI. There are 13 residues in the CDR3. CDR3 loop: CASRAGTGDEQYF. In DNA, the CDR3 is TGTGCCAGCAGAGCCGGGACAGGGGACGAGCAGTACTTC.

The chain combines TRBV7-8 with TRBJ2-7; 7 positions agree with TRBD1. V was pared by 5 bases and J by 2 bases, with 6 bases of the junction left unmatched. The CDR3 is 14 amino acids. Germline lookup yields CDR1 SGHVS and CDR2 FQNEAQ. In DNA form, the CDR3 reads TGTGCCAGCAGCCGCCGGGACAGCGCCTACGAGCAGTACTTC. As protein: CASSRRDSAYEQYF.

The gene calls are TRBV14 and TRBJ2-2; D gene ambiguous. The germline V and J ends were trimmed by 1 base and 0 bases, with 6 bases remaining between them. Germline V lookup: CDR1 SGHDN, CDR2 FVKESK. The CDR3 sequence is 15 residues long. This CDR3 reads CASSQGAANTGELFF. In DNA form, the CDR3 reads TGTGCCAGCAGCCAAGGGGCCGCGAACACCGGGGAGCTGTTTTTT.

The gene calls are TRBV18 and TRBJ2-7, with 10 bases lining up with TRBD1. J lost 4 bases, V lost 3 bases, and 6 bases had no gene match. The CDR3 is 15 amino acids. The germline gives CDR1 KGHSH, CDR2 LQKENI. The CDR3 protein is CASSPAGQGMYEQYF. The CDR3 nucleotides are TGTGCCAGCTCACCGGCGGGACAGGGGATGTACGAGCAGTACTTC.

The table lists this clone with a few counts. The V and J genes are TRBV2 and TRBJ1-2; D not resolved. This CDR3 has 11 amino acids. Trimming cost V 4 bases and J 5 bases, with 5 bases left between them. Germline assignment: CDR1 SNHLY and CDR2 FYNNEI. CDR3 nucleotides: TGTGCCAGCAGTGGGGAGTATGGCTACACCTTC. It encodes CASSGEYGYTF.

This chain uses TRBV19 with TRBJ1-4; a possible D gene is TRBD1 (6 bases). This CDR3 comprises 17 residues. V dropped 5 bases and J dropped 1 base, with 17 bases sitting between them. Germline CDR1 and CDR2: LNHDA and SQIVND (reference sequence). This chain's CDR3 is CASSRGGKGVTNEKLFF. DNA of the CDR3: TGTGCCAGTAGTCGAGGGGGAAAGGGAGTAACTAATGAAAAACTGTTTTTT.

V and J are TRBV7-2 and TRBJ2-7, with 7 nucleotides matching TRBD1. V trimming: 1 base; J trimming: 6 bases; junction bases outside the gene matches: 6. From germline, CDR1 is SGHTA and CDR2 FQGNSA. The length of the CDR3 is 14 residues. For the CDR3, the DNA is TGTGCCAGCAGCTTAGGACAGGGCAATGGCGAGCAGTACTTC. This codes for CASSLGQGNGEQYF.

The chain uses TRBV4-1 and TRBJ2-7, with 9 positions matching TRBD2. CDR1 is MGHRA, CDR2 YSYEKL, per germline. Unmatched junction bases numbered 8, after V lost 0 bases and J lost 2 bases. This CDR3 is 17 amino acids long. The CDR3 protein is CASSQDRGLATAYEQYF. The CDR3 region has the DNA TGCGCCAGCAGCCAAGATCGGGGACTAGCTACCGCCTACGAGCAGTACTTC.

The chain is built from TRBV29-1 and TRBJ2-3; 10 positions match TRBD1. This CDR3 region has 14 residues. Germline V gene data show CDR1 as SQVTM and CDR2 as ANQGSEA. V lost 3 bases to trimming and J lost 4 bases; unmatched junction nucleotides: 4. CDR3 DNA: TGCAGCGTTGACGGGACAGGGGTCCCAGATACGCAGTATTTT. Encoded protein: CSVDGTGVPDTQYF.

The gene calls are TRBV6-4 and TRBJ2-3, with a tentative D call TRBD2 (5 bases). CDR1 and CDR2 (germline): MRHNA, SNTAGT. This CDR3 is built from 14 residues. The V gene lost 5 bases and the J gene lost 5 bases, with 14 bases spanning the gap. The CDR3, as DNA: TGTGCCAGCAGTCGCCTTGCGGCGGGAGATACGCAGTATTTT. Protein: CASSRLAAGDTQYF.

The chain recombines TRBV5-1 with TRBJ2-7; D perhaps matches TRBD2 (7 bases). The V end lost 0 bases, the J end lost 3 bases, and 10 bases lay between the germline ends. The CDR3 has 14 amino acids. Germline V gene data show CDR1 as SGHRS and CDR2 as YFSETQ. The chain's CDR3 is CASSLEGGFYEQYF. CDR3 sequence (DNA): TGCGCCAGCAGCTTGGAGGGGGGGTTCTACGAGCAGTACTTC.

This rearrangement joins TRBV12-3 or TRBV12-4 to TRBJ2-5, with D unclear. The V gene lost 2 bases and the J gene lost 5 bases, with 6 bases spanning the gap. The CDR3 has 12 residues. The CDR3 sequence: CASSLTPETQYF. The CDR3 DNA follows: TGTGCCAGCAGTTTAACTCCTGAGACCCAGTACTTC.

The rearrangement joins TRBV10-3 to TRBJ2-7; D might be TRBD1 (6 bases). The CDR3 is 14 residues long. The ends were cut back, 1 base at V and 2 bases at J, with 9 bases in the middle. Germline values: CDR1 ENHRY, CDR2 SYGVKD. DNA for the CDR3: TGTGCCATCAGTGAGTATACAGGGACCTACGAGCAGTACTTC. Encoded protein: CAISEYTGTYEQYF.

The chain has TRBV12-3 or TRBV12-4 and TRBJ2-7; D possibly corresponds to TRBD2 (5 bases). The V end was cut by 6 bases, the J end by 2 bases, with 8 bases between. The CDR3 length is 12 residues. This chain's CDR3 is CASSLGAYEQYF. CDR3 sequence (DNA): TGTGCCAGCAGCTTGGGAGCCTACGAGCAGTACTTC.

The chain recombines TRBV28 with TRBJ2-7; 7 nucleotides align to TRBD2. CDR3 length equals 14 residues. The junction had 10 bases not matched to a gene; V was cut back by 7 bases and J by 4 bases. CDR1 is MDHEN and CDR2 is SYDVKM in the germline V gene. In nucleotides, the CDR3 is TGTGCCAGCACTGCGGGCCTCGGGGGGTACGAGCAGTACTTC. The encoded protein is CASTAGLGGYEQYF.

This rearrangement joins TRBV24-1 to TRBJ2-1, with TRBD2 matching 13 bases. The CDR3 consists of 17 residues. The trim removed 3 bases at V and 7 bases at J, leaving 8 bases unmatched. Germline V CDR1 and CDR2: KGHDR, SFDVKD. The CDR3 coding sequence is TGTGCCACCAGTGATGATACCTGGACTAGCGGGAGTAATGAGCAGTTCTTC. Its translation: CATSDDTWTSGSNEQFF.

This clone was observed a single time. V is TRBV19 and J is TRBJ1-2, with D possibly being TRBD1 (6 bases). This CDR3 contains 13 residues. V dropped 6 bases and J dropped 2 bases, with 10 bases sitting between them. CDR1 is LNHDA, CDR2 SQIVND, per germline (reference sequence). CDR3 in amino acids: CASRKDRNYGYTF. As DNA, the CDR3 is TGTGCCAGTAGGAAAGACAGGAACTATGGCTACACCTTC. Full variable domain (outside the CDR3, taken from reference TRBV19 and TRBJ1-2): DGGITQSPKYLFRKEGQNVTLSCEQNLNHDAMYWYRQDPGQGLRLIYYSQIVNDFQKGDIAEGYSVSREKKESFPLTVTSAQKNPTAFYLCASRKDRNYGYTFGSGTRLTVV.

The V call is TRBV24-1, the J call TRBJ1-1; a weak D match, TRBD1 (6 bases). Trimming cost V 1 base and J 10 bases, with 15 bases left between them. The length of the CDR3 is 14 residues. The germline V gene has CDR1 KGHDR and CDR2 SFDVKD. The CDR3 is CATSDFNREFGAFF. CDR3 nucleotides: TGTGCCACCAGTGATTTCAACAGGGAATTCGGAGCTTTCTTT.

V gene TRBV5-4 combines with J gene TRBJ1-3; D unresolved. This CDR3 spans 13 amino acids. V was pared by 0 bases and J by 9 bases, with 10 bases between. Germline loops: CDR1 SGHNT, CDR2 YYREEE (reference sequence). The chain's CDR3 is CASSLAGVGTIYF. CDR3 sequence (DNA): TGTGCCAGCAGCTTGGCCGGGGTGGGCACCATATATTTT.

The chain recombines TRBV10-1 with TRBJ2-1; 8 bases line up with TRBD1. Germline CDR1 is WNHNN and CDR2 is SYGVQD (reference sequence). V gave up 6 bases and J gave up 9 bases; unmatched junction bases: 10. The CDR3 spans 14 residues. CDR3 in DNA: TGCGCCAGCAGACCGGGACAGGATTTCGGTGAGCAGTTCTTC. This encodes CASRPGQDFGEQFF.

The CDR3 bases are TGTGCCAGCAGCTTAGGACTAGCGGGAAGTAGGTACGAGCAGTACTTC. Its translation is CASSLGLAGSRYEQYF. The gene calls are TRBV11-2 and TRBJ2-7; 11 bases are a match to TRBD2. Germline CDR1 SGHAT, CDR2 FQNNGV. Trimming removed 1 base from V and 4 bases from J; junction bases left unmatched: 6. The CDR3 runs 16 residues.

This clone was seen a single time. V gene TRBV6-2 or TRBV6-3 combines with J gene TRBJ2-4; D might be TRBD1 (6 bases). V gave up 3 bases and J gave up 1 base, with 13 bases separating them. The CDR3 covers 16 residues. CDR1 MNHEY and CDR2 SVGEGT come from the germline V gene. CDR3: CASSYMVGAAKNIQYF. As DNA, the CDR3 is TGTGCCAGCAGTTATATGGTGGGGGCGGCCAAAAACATTCAGTACTTC.

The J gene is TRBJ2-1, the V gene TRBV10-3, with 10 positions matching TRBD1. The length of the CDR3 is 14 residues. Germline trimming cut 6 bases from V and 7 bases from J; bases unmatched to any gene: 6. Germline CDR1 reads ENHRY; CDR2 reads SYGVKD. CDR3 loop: CAISSGTGVNEQFF. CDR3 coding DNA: TGTGCCATCAGCTCCGGGACAGGGGTAAATGAGCAGTTCTTC.

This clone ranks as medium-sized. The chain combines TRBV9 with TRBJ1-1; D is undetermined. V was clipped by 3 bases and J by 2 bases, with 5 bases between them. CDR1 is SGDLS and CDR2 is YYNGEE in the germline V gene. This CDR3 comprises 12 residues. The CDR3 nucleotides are TGTGCCAGCAGCGGCAGTAACACTGAAGCTTTCTTT. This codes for CASSGSNTEAFF.

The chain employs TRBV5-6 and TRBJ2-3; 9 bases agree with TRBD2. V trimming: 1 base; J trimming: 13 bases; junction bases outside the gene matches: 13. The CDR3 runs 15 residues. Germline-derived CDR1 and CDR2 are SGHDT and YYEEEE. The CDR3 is CASSLNRLAGTPEYF. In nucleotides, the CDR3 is TGTGCCAGCAGCTTGAATCGGCTAGCGGGGACTCCCGAGTATTTT.

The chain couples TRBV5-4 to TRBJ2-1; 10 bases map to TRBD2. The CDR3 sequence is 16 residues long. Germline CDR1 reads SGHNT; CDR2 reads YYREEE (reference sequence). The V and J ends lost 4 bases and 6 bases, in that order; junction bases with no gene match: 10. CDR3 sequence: CASSHELAGPANEQFF. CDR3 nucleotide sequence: TGTGCCAGCAGCCACGAACTAGCGGGGCCCGCCAATGAGCAGTTCTTC.

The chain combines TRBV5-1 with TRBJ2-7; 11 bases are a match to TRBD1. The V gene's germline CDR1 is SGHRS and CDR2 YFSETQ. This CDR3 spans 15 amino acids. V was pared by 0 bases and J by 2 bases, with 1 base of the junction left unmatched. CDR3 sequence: CASSLVDRGPYEQYF. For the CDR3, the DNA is TGCGCCAGCAGCTTGGTGGACAGGGGGCCCTACGAGCAGTACTTC.

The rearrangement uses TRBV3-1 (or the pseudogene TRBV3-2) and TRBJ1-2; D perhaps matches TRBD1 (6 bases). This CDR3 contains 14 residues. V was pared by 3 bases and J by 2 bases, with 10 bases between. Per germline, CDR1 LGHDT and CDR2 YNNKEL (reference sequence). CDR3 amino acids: CASSHRTENYGYTF. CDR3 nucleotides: TGTGCCAGCAGCCACCGGACAGAAAACTATGGCTACACCTTC.